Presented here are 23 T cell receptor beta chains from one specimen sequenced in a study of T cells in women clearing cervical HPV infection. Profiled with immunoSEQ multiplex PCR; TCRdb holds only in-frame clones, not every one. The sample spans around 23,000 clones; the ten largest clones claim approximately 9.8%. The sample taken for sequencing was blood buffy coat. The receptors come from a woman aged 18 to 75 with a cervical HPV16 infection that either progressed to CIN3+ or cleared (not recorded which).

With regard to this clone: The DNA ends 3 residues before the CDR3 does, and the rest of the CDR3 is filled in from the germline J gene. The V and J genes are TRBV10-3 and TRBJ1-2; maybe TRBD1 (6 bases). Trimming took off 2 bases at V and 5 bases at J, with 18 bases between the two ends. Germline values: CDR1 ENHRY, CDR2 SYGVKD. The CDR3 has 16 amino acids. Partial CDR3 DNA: TGTGCCATCAGTGAGCCTCTCACCCAGGACAGTTATGGC. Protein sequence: CAISEPLTQDSYG. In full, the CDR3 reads CAISEPLTQDSYGYTF.

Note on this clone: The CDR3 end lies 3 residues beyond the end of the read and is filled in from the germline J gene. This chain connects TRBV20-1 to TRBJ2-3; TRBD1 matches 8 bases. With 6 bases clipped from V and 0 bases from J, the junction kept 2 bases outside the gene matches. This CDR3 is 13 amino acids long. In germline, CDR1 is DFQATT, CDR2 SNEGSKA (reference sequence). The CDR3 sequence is CSARQGSTDTQYF. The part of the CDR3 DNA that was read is TGCAGTGCCCGACAGGGGAGCACAGATACG.

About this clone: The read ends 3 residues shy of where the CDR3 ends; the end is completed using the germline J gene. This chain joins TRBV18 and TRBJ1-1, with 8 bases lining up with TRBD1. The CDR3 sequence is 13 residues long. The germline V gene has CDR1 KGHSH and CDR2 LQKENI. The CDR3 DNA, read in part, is TGTGCCAGCTCACCCGGACAGGGCGAGGAA. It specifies CASSPGQGEE. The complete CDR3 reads CASSPGQGEEAFF.

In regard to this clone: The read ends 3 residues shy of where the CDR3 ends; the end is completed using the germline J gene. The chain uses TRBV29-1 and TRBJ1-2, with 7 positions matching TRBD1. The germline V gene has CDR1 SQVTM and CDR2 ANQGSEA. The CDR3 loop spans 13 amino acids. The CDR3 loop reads CSVEENRGGGYTF. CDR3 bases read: TGCAGCGTTGAAGAAAACAGGGGAGGGGGC. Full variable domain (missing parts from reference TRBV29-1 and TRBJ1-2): SAVISQKPSRDICQRGTSLTIQCQVDSQVTMMFWYRQQPGQSLTLIATANQGSEATYESGFVIDKFPISRPNLTFSTLTVSNMSPEDSSIYLCSVEENRGGGYTFGSGTRLTVV.

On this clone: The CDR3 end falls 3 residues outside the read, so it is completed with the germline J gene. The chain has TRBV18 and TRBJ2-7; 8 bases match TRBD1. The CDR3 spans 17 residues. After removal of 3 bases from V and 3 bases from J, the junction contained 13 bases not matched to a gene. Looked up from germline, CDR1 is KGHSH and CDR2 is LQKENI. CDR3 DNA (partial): TGTGCCAGCTCACCGTTGGGAACGGGACAGGCCGTCTACGAG. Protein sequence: CASSPLGTGQAVYE. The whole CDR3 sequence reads CASSPLGTGQAVYEQYF.

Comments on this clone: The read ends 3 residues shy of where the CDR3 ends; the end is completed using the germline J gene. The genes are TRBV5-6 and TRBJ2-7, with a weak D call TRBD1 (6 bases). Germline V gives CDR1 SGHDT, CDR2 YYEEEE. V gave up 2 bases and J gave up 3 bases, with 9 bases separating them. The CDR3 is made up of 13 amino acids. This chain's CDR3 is CASSLPQGYEQYF. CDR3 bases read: TGTGCCAGCAGCTTACCACAGGGCTACGAG.

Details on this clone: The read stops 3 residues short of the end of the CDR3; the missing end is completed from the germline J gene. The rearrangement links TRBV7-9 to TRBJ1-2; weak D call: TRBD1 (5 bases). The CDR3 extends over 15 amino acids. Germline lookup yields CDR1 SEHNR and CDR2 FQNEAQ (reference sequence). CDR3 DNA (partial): TGTGCCAGCAGCCCAGGGACTAGCGGGATCAACGAC. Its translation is CASSPGTSGIND. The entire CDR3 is CASSPGTSGINDYTF.

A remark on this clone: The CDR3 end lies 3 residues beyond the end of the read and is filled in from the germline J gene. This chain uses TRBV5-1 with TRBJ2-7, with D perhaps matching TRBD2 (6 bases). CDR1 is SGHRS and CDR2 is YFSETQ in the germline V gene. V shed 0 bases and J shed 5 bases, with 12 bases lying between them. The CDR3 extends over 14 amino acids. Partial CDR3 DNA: TGCGCCAGCAGCTTGGTGGGGGGTGGTAACGAG. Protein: CASSLVGGGNE. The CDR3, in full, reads CASSLVGGGNEQYF.

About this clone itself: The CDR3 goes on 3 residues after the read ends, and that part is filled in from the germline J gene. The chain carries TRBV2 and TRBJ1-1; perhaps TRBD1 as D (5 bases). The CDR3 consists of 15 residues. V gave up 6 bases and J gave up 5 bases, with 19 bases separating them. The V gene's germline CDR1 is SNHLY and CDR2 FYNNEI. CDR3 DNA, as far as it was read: TGTGCCAGCAGCCGACAGTTTCTTCGGGGGACTGAA. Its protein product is CASSRQFLRGTE. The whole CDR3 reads CASSRQFLRGTEAFF.

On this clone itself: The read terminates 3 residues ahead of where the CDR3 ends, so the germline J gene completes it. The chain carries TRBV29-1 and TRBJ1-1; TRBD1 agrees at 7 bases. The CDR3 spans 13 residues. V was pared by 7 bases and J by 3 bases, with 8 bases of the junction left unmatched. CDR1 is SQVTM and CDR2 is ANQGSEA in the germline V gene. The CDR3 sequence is CSANRGKDTEAFF. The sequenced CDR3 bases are TGCAGCGCAAACAGGGGAAAGGACACTGAA. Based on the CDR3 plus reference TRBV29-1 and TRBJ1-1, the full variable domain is SAVISQKPSRDICQRGTSLTIQCQVDSQVTMMFWYRQQPGQSLTLIATANQGSEATYESGFVIDKFPISRPNLTFSTLTVSNMSPEDSSIYLCSANRGKDTEAFFGQGTRLTVV.

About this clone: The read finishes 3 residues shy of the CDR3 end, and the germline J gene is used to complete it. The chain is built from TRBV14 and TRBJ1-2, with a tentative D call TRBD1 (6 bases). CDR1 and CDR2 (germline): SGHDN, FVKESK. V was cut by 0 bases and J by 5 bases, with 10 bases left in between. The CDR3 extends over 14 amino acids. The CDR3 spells CASSQDSRGYGYTF. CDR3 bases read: TGTGCCAGCAGCCAAGATAGCAGGGGATATGGC.

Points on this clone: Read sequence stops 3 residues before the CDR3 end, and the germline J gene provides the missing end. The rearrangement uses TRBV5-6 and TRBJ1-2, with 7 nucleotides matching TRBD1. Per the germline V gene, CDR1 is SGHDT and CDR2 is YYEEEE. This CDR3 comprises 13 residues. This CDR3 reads CASSTGDARGYTF. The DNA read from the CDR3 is TGTGCCAGCAGCACAGGGGACGCCAGGGGC.

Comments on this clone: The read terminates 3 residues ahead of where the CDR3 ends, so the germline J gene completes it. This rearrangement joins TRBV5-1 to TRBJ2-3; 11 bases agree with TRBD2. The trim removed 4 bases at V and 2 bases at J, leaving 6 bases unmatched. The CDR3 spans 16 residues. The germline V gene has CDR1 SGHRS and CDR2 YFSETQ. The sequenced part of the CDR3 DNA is TGCGCCAGCAGCCCCGGGACTAGCGGACTCACAGATACG. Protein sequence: CASSPGTSGLTDT. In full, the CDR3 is CASSPGTSGLTDTQYF.

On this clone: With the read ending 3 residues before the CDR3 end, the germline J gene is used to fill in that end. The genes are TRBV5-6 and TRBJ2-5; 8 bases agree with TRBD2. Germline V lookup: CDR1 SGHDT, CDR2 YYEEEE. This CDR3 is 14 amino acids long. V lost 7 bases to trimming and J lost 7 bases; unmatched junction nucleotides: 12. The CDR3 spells CASAPGGFGRTQYF. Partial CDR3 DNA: TGTGCCAGCGCACCGGGGGGGTTCGGGCGGACC.

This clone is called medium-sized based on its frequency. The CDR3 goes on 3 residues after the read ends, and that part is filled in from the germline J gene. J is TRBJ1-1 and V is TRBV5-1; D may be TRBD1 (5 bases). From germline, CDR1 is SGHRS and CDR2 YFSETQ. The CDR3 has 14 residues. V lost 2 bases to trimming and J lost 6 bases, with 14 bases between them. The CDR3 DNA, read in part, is TGCGCCAGCAGCTTAGATCCAGGGTATCCTGAA. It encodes CASSLDPGYPE. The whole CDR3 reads CASSLDPGYPEAFF.

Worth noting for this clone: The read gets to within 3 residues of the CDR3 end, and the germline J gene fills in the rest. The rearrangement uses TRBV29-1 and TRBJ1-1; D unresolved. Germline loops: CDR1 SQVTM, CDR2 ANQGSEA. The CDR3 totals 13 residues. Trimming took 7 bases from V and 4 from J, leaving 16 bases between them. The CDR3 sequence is CSASLVGLTEAFF. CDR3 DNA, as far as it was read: TGCAGCGCTTCATTGGTCGGACTCACTGAA.

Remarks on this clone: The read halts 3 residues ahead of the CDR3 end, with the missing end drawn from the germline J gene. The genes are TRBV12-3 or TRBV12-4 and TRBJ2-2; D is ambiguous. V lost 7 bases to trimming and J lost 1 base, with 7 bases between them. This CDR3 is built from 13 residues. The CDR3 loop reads CASTRMNTGELFF. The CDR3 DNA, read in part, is TGTGCCAGCACCAGAATGAACACCGGGGAG.

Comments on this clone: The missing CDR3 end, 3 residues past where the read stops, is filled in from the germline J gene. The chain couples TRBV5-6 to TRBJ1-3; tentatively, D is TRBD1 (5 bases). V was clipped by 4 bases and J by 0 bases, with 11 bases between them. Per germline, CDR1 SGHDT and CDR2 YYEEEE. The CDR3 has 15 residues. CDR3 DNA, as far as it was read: TGTGCCAGCAGCCCCGGGGGGGGCTCTGGAAACACC. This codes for CASSPGGGSGNT. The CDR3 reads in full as CASSPGGGSGNTIYF.

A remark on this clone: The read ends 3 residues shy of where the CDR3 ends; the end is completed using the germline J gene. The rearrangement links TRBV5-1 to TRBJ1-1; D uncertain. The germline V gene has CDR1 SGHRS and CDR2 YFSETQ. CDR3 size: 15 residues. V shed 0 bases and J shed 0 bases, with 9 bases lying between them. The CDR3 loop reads CASSLVSGMNTEAFF. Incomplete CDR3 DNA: TGCGCCAGCAGCTTGGTATCGGGGATGAACACTGAA.

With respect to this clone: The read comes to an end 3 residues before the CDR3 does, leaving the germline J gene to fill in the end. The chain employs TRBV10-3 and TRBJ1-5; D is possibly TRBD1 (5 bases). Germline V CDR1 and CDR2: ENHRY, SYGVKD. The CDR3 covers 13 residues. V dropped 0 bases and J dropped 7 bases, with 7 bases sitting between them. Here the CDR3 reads CAISESGGQPQHF. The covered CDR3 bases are TGTGCCATCAGTGAGTCGGGGGGACAGCCC.

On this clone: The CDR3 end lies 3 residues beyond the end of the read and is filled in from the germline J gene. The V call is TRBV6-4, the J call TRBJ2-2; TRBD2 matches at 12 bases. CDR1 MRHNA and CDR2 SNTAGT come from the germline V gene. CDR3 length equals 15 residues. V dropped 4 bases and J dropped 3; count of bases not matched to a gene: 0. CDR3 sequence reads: CASSGLAGDTGELFF. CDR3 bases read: TGTGCCAGCAGTGGACTAGCGGGAGACACCGGGGAG.

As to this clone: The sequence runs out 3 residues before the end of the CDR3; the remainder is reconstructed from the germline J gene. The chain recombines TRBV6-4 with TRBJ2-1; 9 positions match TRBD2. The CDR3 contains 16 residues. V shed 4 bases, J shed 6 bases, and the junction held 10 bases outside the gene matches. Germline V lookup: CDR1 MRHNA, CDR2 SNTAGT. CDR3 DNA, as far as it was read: TGTGCCAGCAGTGGATTCGGCGGGAGGGCCGTCAATGAG. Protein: CASSGFGGRAVNE. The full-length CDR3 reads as CASSGFGGRAVNEQFF.

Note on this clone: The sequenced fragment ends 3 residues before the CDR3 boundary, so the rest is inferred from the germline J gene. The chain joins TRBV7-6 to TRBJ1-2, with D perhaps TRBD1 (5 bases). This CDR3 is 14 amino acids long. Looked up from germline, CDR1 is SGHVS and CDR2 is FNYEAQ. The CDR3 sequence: CASSLRRDSNDYTF. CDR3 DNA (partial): TGTGCCAGCAGCTTACGCCGGGACTCCAATGAC.